These T cell receptor beta chains were read from a single sample in a study of CD8 T cells in ankylosing spondylitis. Each CDR3 protein gets one entry after TCRdb re-called the 5' RACE reads with MiXCR. The repertoire holds a few hundred thousand distinct CDR3 sequences, with about 10% as singletons. Input material: blood, either unsorted or a sorted T cell fraction (not recorded which). These TCRs come from a male donor with ankylosing spondylitis or in good health (not recorded which). The CDR3 runs from the conserved cysteine through the conserved F or W. D genes are given only for firm matches. Expanded clones get a size class; other rows say once, few or many, or leave the size out.

j_gene: TRBJ2-1; d_gene: TRBD2; v_gene: TRBV20-1; abundance: NA; CDR3aa: CSATSSGGAPYNEQFF; CDR3nt: TGCAGTGCTACCTCCAGCGGGGGGGCCCCCTACAATGAGCAGTTCTTC
j_gene: TRBJ2-7; d_gene: NA; v_gene: TRBV5-1; abundance: many; CDR3aa: CASSLEAGRGYEQYF; CDR3nt: TGCGCCAGCAGCTTGGAGGCGGGACGGGGGTACGAGCAGTACTTC
j_gene: TRBJ1-6; d_gene: NA; v_gene: TRBV6-2/TRBV6-3; abundance: many; CDR3aa: CASSYSAQVGSPLHF; CDR3nt: TGTGCCAGCAGTTACTCGGCACAGGTGGGATCACCCCTCCACTTT
j_gene: TRBJ1-5; d_gene: TRBD1; v_gene: TRBV5-6; abundance: few; CDR3aa: CASSRGQTQPQHF; CDR3nt: TGTGCCAGCAGCAGGGGACAGACCCAGCCCCAGCATTTT
j_gene: TRBJ1-1; d_gene: TRBD1; v_gene: TRBV5-6; abundance: few; CDR3aa: CASSFVRGYSEAFF; CDR3nt: TGTGCCAGCAGTTTCGTCAGGGGGTACTCTGAAGCTTTCTTT
j_gene: TRBJ2-2; d_gene: NA; v_gene: TRBV3-1; abundance: many; CDR3aa: CASSQEQLELFF; CDR3nt: TGTGCCAGCAGCCAAGAGCAGTTGGAGCTGTTTTTT
j_gene: TRBJ2-5; d_gene: TRBD2; v_gene: TRBV5-1; abundance: many; CDR3aa: CASSSPGLGVETQYF; CDR3nt: TGCGCCAGCAGCTCACCGGGACTAGGGGTGGAGACCCAGTACTTC
j_gene: TRBJ2-3; d_gene: NA; v_gene: TRBV7-3; abundance: NA; CDR3aa: CASSSGGRGRTDTQYF; CDR3nt: TGTGCCAGCAGCTCAGGGGGTCGGGGGCGCACAGATACGCAGTATTTT
j_gene: TRBJ1-5; d_gene: TRBD1; v_gene: TRBV29-1; abundance: many; CDR3aa: CSVGDRDQPQHF; CDR3nt: TGCAGCGTGGGGGACAGGGATCAGCCCCAGCATTTT
j_gene: TRBJ2-7; d_gene: TRBD1; v_gene: TRBV20-1; abundance: many; CDR3aa: CSAIGPQGAFSEQYF; CDR3nt: TGCAGTGCTATTGGCCCGCAGGGGGCATTCTCCGAGCAGTACTTC
j_gene: TRBJ1-4; d_gene: NA; v_gene: TRBV5-1; abundance: many; CDR3aa: CASSFSDGEEKLFF; CDR3nt: TGCGCCAGCAGCTTCAGCGATGGGGAGGAAAAACTGTTTTTT
j_gene: TRBJ2-3; d_gene: TRBD2; v_gene: TRBV5-1; abundance: many; CDR3aa: CASSSFSGGTDTQYF; CDR3nt: TGCGCCAGCAGCTCGTTTAGCGGGGGCACAGATACGCAGTATTTT
j_gene: TRBJ2-7; d_gene: NA; v_gene: TRBV12-3/TRBV12-4; abundance: many; CDR3aa: CASSFLEEQYF; CDR3nt: TGTGCCAGCAGTTTCTTAGAGGAGCAGTACTTC
j_gene: TRBJ2-1; d_gene: TRBD2; v_gene: TRBV7-6; abundance: NA; CDR3aa: CASSLEAVAGGFSYNEQFF; CDR3nt: TGTGCCAGCAGCTTAGAGGCGGTCGCGGGAGGGTTTTCCTACAATGAGCAGTTCTTC
j_gene: TRBJ2-5; d_gene: NA; v_gene: TRBV5-1; abundance: many; CDR3aa: CASSLSIGAETQYF; CDR3nt: TGCGCCAGCAGCTTATCGATAGGGGCAGAGACCCAGTACTTC
j_gene: TRBJ1-3; d_gene: NA; v_gene: TRBV5-1; abundance: NA; CDR3aa: CASSLFGSGNTIYF; CDR3nt: TGCGCCAGCAGCCTCTTCGGCTCTGGAAACACCATATATTTT
j_gene: TRBJ2-1; d_gene: TRBD2; v_gene: TRBV5-6; abundance: many; CDR3aa: CASSGAGGLRVEQFF; CDR3nt: TGTGCCAGCAGCGGGGCGGGGGGGCTAAGGGTTGAGCAGTTCTTC
j_gene: TRBJ1-6; d_gene: TRBD1; v_gene: TRBV12-3/TRBV12-4; abundance: many; CDR3aa: CASMLGTGDGNSPLHF; CDR3nt: TGTGCCAGCATGCTAGGGACAGGGGATGGGAATTCACCCCTCCACTTT
j_gene: TRBJ1-1; d_gene: NA; v_gene: TRBV9; abundance: many; CDR3aa: CASSVKATTEAFF; CDR3nt: TGTGCCAGCAGCGTAAAGGCTACGACTGAAGCTTTCTTT
j_gene: TRBJ2-3; d_gene: TRBD2; v_gene: TRBV29-1; abundance: few; CDR3aa: CSVEVWLAGGPQYF; CDR3nt: TGCAGCGTTGAAGTTTGGCTAGCGGGGGGCCCGCAGTATTTT
j_gene: TRBJ1-5; d_gene: TRBD1; v_gene: TRBV20-1; abundance: many; CDR3aa: CSASGGTGENQPQHF; CDR3nt: TGCAGTGCTTCGGGCGGGACAGGGGAGAATCAGCCCCAGCATTTT
j_gene: TRBJ2-5; d_gene: TRBD1; v_gene: TRBV20-1; abundance: many; CDR3aa: CSAYRGEETQYF; CDR3nt: TGCAGTGCTTACAGGGGGGAAGAGACCCAGTACTTC
j_gene: TRBJ2-2; d_gene: NA; v_gene: TRBV5-1; abundance: many; CDR3aa: CASSLDSRTGELFF; CDR3nt: TGCGCCAGCAGCTTGGACAGTCGCACCGGGGAGCTGTTTTTT
j_gene: TRBJ1-5; d_gene: TRBD1; v_gene: TRBV28; abundance: NA; CDR3aa: CASSLWTGDQPQHF; CDR3nt: TGTGCCAGCAGTTTGTGGACAGGGGATCAGCCCCAGCATTTT
j_gene: TRBJ1-5; d_gene: TRBD1; v_gene: TRBV20-1; abundance: many; CDR3aa: CSGQGAGNQPQHF; CDR3nt: TGCAGTGGCCAGGGGGCTGGGAATCAGCCCCAGCATTTT
j_gene: TRBJ2-7; d_gene: NA; v_gene: TRBV27; abundance: few; CDR3aa: CASSPPGGRREQYF; CDR3nt: TGTGCCAGCAGTCCGCCTGGGGGTCGTCGCGAGCAGTACTTC
j_gene: TRBJ1-1; d_gene: TRBD1; v_gene: TRBV29-1; abundance: many; CDR3aa: CSVEGGGRGSTEAFF; CDR3nt: TGCAGCGTTGAAGGAGGGGGCCGGGGGTCCACTGAAGCTTTCTTT
j_gene: TRBJ2-6; d_gene: NA; v_gene: TRBV7-8; abundance: NA; CDR3aa: CASSTLLSGSGANVLTF; CDR3nt: TGTGCCAGCAGCACACTATTGAGCGGGTCTGGGGCCAACGTCCTGACTTTC
j_gene: TRBJ1-4; d_gene: NA; v_gene: TRBV18; abundance: NA; CDR3aa: CASSPDGKSNEKLFF; CDR3nt: TGTGCCAGCTCACCAGACGGCAAATCAAATGAAAAACTGTTTTTT
j_gene: TRBJ1-1; d_gene: NA; v_gene: TRBV5-4; abundance: many; CDR3aa: CASRRDRNTEAFF; CDR3nt: TGTGCCAGCAGACGCGACAGGAACACTGAAGCTTTCTTT
j_gene: TRBJ1-3; d_gene: TRBD1; v_gene: TRBV20-1; abundance: many; CDR3aa: CSARDPLGQGNSGNTIYF; CDR3nt: TGCAGTGCTAGAGATCCCCTTGGACAGGGGAACTCTGGAAACACCATATATTTT
j_gene: TRBJ2-5; d_gene: TRBD1; v_gene: TRBV12-3/TRBV12-4; abundance: many; CDR3aa: CASSSYRGLETQYF; CDR3nt: TGTGCCAGCAGTTCTTACAGGGGGCTGGAGACCCAGTACTTC
j_gene: TRBJ1-1; d_gene: NA; v_gene: TRBV30; abundance: many; CDR3aa: CAWNTGNSEAFF; CDR3nt: TGTGCCTGGAATACAGGGAATTCTGAAGCTTTCTTT
j_gene: TRBJ1-5; d_gene: TRBD1; v_gene: TRBV7-2; abundance: NA; CDR3aa: CASSHLGTGSDQPQHF; CDR3nt: TGTGCCAGCAGCCACCTAGGGACAGGGAGCGATCAGCCCCAGCATTTT
j_gene: TRBJ1-2; d_gene: NA; v_gene: TRBV6-1; abundance: NA; CDR3aa: CASRPPGFNYGYTF; CDR3nt: TGTGCCAGCAGGCCGCCTGGGTTTAACTATGGCTACACCTTC
j_gene: TRBJ1-2; d_gene: TRBD1; v_gene: TRBV20-1; abundance: many; CDR3aa: CSARDGGQGANYGYTF; CDR3nt: TGCAGTGCTAGAGATGGGGGACAGGGCGCTAACTATGGCTACACCTTC
j_gene: TRBJ1-2; d_gene: NA; v_gene: TRBV28; abundance: many; CDR3aa: CASSLLRDTNYGYTF; CDR3nt: TGTGCCAGCAGTCTCCTCCGGGACACTAACTATGGCTACACCTTC
j_gene: TRBJ2-4; d_gene: NA; v_gene: TRBV20-1; abundance: many; CDR3aa: CSAPRLDKNIQYF; CDR3nt: TGCAGTGCCCCCCGACTGGACAAAAACATTCAGTACTTC
j_gene: TRBJ2-3; d_gene: NA; v_gene: TRBV24-1; abundance: many; CDR3aa: CATSGVGGTDTQYF; CDR3nt: TGTGCCACCAGTGGAGTAGGGGGCACAGATACGCAGTATTTT
j_gene: TRBJ2-3; d_gene: TRBD2; v_gene: TRBV20-1; abundance: many; CDR3aa: CSARVASGGGTDTQYF; CDR3nt: TGCAGTGCTAGAGTGGCTAGCGGGGGGGGAACAGATACGCAGTATTTT
j_gene: TRBJ2-1; d_gene: TRBD2; v_gene: TRBV5-1; abundance: many; CDR3aa: CASSPYTSGDNEQFF; CDR3nt: TGCGCCAGCAGCCCTTACACTAGCGGGGACAATGAGCAGTTCTTC